This T cell receptor beta chain comes out of a study of cytomegalovirus exposure and HLA in healthy donors. The overall study: HLA-typed donors were the source of 83 million or so unique TCRs held in an early data release. When 300 to 500 donors were genotyped, 80% to 90% of them were found to fall in the Caucasian-associated ancestry cluster. Points from the study as a whole: Later analysis identified several of the most significant clusters that appeared linked to common viral pathogens.

V was clipped by 5 bases and J by 4 bases, with 15 bases between them. The germline gives CDR1 ENHRY, CDR2 SYGVKD. The CDR3 length is 15 residues. Remarks on this clone: Its antigen is unidentified.

The primer mix had 60 Vbeta and 13 Jbeta primers. Some clones are missing from TCRdb's copy, which holds only in-frame ones; the method was immunoSEQ multiplex PCR. The profile shows 120,000 or so clones, 60% to 85% of them singletons. The chain employs TRBV10-3 and TRBJ2-1; maybe TRBD1 (5 bases). Sequences were obtained from PBMCs. The TCR was taken from a woman in her thirties or forties in good health and CMV-seropositive. CDR3 loop: CAISPSPDSYNEQFF. CDR3 coding DNA: TGTGCCATCAGTCCCTCTCCCGACAGTTACAATGAGCAGTTCTTC.